This T cell receptor beta chain was identified in a study of T cell clusters in autoimmune cytopenias. Multiplex touch-down PCR amplified TRB using TRB-A and TRB-B pools in one tube. One entry per CDR3 protein, without DNA, is what TCRdb gives after re-calling the multiplex PCR reads. The sample data list about 5,500 distinct CDR3 sequences. Each sample's input was 200 to 300 ng genomic DNA, 35,000 to 40,000 genome equivalents. The CDR3 consists of 16 residues. The germline gives CDR1 SNHLY, CDR2 FYNNEI. This sample was shared with a second study, whose subject was T cell repertoires in aging, cancer and after chemotherapy. That study adds: Clear clonal overlap appeared across healthy donor samples taken over several months to years.

The chain employs TRBV2 and TRBJ2-1; checking the TCRdb D call of TRBD1 is not possible without DNA. Sequencing input: peripheral blood. The receptor was derived from a human donor in good health. CDR3 sequence reads: CASSGGGGSSYNEQFF. The full variable domain, completed using reference TRBV2 and TRBJ2-1, is EPEVTQTPSHQVTQMGQEVILRCVPISNHLYFYWYRQILGQKVEFLVSFYNNEISEKSEIFDDQFSVERPDGSNFTLKIRSTKLEDSAMYFCASSGGGGSSYNEQFFGPGTRLTVL.